The sequence of this T cell receptor beta chain was determined in a study of blood T cell repertoires in COVID-19. In the study overall: Sample material is recorded as cDNA or gDNA derived from T cells, B-cell-depleted T cells, or PBMCs.

CDR1 SEHNR and CDR2 FQNEAQ come from the germline V gene (reference sequence). The CDR3 totals 14 residues. V was trimmed by 5 bases and J by 3 bases, leaving 14 bases between them. The sample holds one count of this clone. Per the study methods: Estimation of nucleated cell counts was performed using reference gene primer amplification. TCRdb keeps only in-frame clones here, not all; method: immunoSEQ multiplex PCR. That table furnishes V, J and clone size, whereas the DNA furnished D and trimming. The profile covers 250,000 to 350,000 clones, with approximately 83% appearing a single time and 15% to 18% taken by the ten largest.

This TCR was recovered from a person in their 70s with COVID-19, enrolled during active disease. Specimen: peripheral blood. The V and J genes are TRBV7-9 and TRBJ2-7; D is perhaps TRBD2 (5 bases). CDR3 in DNA: TGTGCCAGCAGCAACGTCCCGGGGATCTACGAGCAGTACTTC. Protein sequence: CASSNVPGIYEQYF. The entire variable domain, with the rest obtained from reference TRBV7-9 and TRBJ2-7, is as follows: DTGVSQNPRHKITKRGQNVTFRCDPISEHNRLYWYRQTLGQGPEFLTYFQNEAQLEKSRLLSDRFSAERPKGSFSTLEIQRTEQGDSAMYLCASSNVPGIYEQYFGPGTRLTVT.